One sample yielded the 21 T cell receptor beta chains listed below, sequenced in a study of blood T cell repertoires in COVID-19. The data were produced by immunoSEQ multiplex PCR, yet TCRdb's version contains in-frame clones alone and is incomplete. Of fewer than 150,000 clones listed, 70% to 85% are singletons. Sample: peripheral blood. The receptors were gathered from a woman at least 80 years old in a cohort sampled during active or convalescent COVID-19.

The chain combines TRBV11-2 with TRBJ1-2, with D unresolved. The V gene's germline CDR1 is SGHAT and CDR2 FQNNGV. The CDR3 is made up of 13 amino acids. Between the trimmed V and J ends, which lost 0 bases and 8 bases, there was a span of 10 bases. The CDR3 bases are TGTGCCAGCAGCTTAGATCGTGCGCGGGGCTACACCTTC. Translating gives CASSLDRARGYTF.

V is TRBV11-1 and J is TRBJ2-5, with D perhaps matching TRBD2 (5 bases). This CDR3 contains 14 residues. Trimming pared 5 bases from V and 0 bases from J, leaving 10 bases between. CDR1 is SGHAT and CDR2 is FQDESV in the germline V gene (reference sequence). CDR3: CASSTTRNQETQYF. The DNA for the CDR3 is TGTGCCAGCAGCACCACTAGAAACCAAGAGACCCAGTACTTC.

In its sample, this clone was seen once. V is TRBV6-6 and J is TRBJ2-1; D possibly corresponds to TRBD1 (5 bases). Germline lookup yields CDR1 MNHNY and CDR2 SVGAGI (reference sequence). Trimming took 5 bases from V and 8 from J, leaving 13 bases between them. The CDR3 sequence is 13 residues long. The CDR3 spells CASSKDNYDEQFF. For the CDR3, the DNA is TGTGCCAGCAGTAAGGACAATTACGATGAGCAGTTCTTC.

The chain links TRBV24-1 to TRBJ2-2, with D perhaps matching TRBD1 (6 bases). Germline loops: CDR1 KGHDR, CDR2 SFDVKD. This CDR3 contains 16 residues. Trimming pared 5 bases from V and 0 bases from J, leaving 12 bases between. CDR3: CATSGTEAPNTGELFF. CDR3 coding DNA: TGTGCCACCAGTGGGACAGAAGCCCCGAACACCGGGGAGCTGTTTTTT.

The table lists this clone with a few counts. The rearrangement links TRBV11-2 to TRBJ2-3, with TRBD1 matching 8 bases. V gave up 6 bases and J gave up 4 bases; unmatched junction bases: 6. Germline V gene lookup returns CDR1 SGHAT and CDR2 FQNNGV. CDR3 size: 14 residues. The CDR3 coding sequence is TGTGCCAGCAGGTCAACAGGGGGAGCAGATACGCAGTATTTT. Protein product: CASRSTGGADTQYF. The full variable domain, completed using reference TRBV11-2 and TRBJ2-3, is EAGVAQSPRYKIIEKRQSVAFWCNPISGHATLYWYQQILGQGPKLLIQFQNNGVVDDSQLPKDRFSAERLKGVDSTLKIQPAKLEDSAVYLCASRSTGGADTQYFGPGTRLTVL.

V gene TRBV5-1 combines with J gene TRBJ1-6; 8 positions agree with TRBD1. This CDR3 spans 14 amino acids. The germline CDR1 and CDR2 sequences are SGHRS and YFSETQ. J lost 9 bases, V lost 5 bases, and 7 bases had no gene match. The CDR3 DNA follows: TGCGCCAGCAGTTTCGGACAGGGACTTTCACCCCTCCACTTT. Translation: CASSFGQGLSPLHF.

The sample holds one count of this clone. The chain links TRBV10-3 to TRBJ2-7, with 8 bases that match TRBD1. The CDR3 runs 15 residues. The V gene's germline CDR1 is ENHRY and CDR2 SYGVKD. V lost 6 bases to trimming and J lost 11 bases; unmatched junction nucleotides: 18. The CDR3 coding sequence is TGTGCCATCAGATACAATGGCGGGCAGGGGGCGTCGAAGTACTTC. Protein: CAIRYNGGQGASKYF.

CDR3 amino acids: CASSLQGGYGYTF. DNA for the CDR3: TGTGCCAGCAGCTTGCAGGGGGGCTATGGCTACACCTTC. V and J are TRBV7-2 and TRBJ1-2, with 7 bases fitting TRBD1. The trim removed 3 bases at V and 4 bases at J, leaving 2 bases unmatched. This CDR3 comprises 13 residues. Germline loops: CDR1 SGHTA, CDR2 FQGNSA.

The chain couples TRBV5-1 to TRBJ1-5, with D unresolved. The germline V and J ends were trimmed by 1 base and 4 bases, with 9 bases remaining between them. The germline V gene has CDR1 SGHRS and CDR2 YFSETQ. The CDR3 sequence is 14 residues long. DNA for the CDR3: TGCGCCAGCAGCTTGTTGGGGAGGAATCAGCCCCAGCATTTT. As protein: CASSLLGRNQPQHF.

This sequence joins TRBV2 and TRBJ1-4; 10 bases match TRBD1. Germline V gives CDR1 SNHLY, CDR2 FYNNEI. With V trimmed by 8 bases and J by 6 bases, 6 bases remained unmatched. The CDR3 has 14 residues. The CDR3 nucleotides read TGTGCCAGCCACCGGGACAGGGGACATGAAAAACTGTTTTTT. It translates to CASHRDRGHEKLFF.

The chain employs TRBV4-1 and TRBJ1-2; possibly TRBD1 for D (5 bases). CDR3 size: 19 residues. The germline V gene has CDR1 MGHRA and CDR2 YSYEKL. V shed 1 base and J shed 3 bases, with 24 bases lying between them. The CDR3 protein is CASSQGLFRDVNFYYGYTF. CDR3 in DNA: TGCGCCAGCAGCCAAGGGCTCTTCAGGGATGTCAACTTTTACTATGGCTACACCTTC.

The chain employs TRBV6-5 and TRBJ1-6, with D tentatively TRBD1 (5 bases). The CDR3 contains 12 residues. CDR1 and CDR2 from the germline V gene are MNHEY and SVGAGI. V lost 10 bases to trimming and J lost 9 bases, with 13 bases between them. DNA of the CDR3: TGTGCCACCCAGGGTAGGGGTTCACCCCTCCACTTT. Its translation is CATQGRGSPLHF.

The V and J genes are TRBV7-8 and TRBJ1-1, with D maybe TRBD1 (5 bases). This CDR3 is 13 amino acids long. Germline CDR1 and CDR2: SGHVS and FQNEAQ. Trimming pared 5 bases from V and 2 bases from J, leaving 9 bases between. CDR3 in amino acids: CASSQQVNTEAFF. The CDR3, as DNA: TGTGCCAGCAGCCAACAGGTTAACACTGAAGCTTTCTTT.

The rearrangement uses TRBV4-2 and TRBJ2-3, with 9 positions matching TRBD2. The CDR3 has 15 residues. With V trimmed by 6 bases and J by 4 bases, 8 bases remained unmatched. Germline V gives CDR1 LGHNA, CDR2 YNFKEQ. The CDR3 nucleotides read TGTGCCAGCAGGGGGTCCGGCGGGGGGGCAGATACGCAGTATTTT. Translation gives CASRGSGGGADTQYF.

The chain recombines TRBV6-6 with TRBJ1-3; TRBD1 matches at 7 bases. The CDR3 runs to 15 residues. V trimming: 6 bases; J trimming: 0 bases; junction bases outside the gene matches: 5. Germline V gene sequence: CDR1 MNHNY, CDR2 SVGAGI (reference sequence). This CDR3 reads CASRETGLSGNTIYF. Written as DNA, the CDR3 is TGTGCCAGCAGAGAGACAGGGCTCTCTGGAAACACCATATATTTT.

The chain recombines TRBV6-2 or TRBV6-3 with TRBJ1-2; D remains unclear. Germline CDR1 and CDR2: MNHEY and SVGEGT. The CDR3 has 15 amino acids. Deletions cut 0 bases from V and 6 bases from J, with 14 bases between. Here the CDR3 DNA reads TGTGCCAGCAGTTACTCGGTGCGGAGGGCAAATGGCTACACCTTC. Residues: CASSYSVRRANGYTF.

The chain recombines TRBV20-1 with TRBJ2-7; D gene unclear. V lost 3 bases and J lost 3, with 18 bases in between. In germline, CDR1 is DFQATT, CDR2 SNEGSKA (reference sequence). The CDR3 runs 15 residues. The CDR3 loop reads CSASARLQPLYEQYV. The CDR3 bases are TGCAGTGCTAGTGCAAGACTCCAGCCCCTCTACGAGCAGTACGTC.

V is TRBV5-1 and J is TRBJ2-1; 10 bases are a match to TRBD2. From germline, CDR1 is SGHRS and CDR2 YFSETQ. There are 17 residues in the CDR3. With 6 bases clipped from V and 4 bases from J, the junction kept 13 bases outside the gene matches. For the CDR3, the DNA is TGCGCCAGCAAACCTTCTGCTAGCGGGGGCCGGTACAATGAGCAGTTCTTC. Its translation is CASKPSASGGRYNEQFF. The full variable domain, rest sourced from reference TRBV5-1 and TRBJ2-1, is KAGVTQTPRYLIKTRGQQVTLSCSPISGHRSVSWYQQTPGQGLQFLFEYFSETQRNKGNFPGRFSGRQFSNSRSEMNVSTLELGDSALYLCASKPSASGGRYNEQFFGPGTRLTVL.

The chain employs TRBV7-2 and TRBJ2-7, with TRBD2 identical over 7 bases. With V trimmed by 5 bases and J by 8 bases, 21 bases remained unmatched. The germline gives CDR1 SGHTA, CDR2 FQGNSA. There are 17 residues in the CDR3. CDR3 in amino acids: CASSIVLGGTGLGKQYF. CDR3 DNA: TGTGCCAGCAGCATCGTTCTGGGGGGGACGGGGCTTGGCAAGCAGTACTTC.

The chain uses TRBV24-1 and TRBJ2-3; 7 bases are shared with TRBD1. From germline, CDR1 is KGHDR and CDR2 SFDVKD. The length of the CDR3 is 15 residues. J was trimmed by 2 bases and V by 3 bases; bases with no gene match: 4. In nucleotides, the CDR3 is TGTGCCACCAGTGATGAGACAGGGCCCACAGATACGCAGTATTTT. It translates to CATSDETGPTDTQYF.

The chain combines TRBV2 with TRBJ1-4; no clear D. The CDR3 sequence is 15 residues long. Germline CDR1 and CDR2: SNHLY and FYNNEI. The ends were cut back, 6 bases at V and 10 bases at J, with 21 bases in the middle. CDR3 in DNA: TGTGCCAGCAGGAACCCAAGAATTTCTGTCGGAAAACTGTTTTTT. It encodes CASRNPRISVGKLFF.